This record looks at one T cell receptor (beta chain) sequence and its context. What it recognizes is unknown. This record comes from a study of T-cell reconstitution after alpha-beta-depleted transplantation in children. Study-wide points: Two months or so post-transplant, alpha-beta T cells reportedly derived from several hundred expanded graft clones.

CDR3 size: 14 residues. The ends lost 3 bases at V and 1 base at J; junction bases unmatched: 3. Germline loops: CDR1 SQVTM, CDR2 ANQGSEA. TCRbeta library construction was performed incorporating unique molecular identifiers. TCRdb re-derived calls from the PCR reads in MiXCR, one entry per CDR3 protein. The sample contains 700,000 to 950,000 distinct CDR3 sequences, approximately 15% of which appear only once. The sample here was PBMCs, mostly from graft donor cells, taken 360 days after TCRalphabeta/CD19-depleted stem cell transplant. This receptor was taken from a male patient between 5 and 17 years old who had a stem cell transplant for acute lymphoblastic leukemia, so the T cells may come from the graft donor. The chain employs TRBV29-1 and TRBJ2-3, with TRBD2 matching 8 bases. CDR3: CSVEVREGTDTQYF. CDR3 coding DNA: TGCAGCGTTGAGGTGCGGGAGGGCACAGATACGCAGTATTTT.